Listed below are T cell receptor beta chains from one sample, sequenced in a study of blood T cell repertoires in COVID-19. The method was immunoSEQ multiplex PCR; TCRdb's version includes in-frame clones alone and lacks a portion of them. The table includes around 220,000 clones, around 88% detected once. Sequencing was done on a sample of peripheral blood. All receptors derive from a man aged 18 to 30 with active or convalescent COVID-19. Each CDR3 is given with its conserved first and last residue. D genes are given only for firm matches. Size tells how often a clone was seen (once, few, many) or the class of an expanded clone, and some rows leave it out.

D gene | J gene | V gene | clone size | CDR3 protein | CDR3 DNA
NA | TRBJ2-3 | TRBV13 | NA | CASSQDSREDTQYF | TGTGCCAGCAGCCAGGACTCCCGGGAGGATACGCAGTATTTT
TRBD1 | TRBJ1-1 | TRBV7-9 | NA | CASSNLDRVHTEAFF | TGTGCCAGCAGCAACCTAGACAGGGTTCACACTGAAGCTTTCTTT
NA | TRBJ1-1 | TRBV27 | NA | CASSNPGTEAFF | TGTGCCAGCAGTAATCCAGGGACTGAAGCTTTCTTT
TRBD1 | TRBJ2-7 | TRBV18 | NA | CASSPPGQPSYEQYF | TGTGCCAGCTCACCACCGGGACAGCCATCCTACGAGCAGTACTTC
TRBD1 | TRBJ2-2 | TRBV27 | once | CASSFRGIRTGELFF | TGTGCCAGCAGTTTCAGGGGGATTCGCACCGGGGAGCTGTTTTTT
TRBD1 | TRBJ2-3 | TRBV6-4 | NA | CASSVAGGLDTQYF | TGTGCCAGCAGTGTGGCAGGGGGTTTAGATACGCAGTATTTT
TRBD1 | TRBJ2-7 | TRBV4-3 | NA | CASSLYSGGNYEQYF | TGCGCCAGCAGCCTCTACTCAGGGGGAAATTACGAGCAGTACTTC
TRBD2 | TRBJ2-3 | TRBV27 | NA | CASSMLAGDGTDTQYF | TGTGCCAGCAGTATGCTAGCGGGAGACGGCACAGATACGCAGTATTTT
TRBD2 | TRBJ2-1 | TRBV27 | NA | CASSPTSGRAYEQFF | TGTGCCAGCAGTCCGACTAGCGGGAGGGCTTATGAGCAGTTCTTC
TRBD1 | TRBJ1-1 | TRBV19 | NA | CASSILGRGRRVNTEAFF | TGTGCCAGTAGTATTTTGGGCAGGGGGCGCAGAGTGAACACTGAAGCTTTCTTT